These 17 T cell receptor beta chains were sequenced from one sample in a study of blood T cells in healthy people across ages. It was with a sample-barcoded 5' primer and a J-beta primer mix that a second PCR of about 6 to 12 cycles was run. MiXCR, applied by TCRdb to the 5' RACE reads, yields one record per CDR3 protein. The profile covers about 290,000 distinct CDR3 sequences, with 25% to 30% appearing a single time and roughly 28% taken by the ten largest. What was sequenced was blood. These receptors were obtained from an older woman in good health.

This chain joins TRBV20-1 and TRBJ2-1, with 12 bases matching TRBD2. Looked up from germline, CDR1 is DFQATT and CDR2 is SNEGSKA (reference sequence). The CDR3 is made up of 14 amino acids. Unmatched junction bases numbered 9, after V lost 6 bases and J lost 9 bases. CDR3 DNA sequence: TGCAGTGCGTCGACTAGCGGGAGAGGGAGTGAGCAGTTCTTC. Translation: CSASTSGRGSEQFF.

The chain recombines TRBV15 with TRBJ2-7; possible D gene TRBD1, 6 bases. Germline CDR1 LNHNV, CDR2 YYDKDF (reference sequence). There are 15 residues in the CDR3. V dropped 1 base and J dropped 1 base, with 11 bases sitting between them. The CDR3 region has the DNA TGTGCCACCAGCAGAGCCCCACAGGGATCCTACGAGCAGTACTTC. Protein product: CATSRAPQGSYEQYF.

The V call is TRBV24-1, the J call TRBJ2-5; no reliable D call. The assigned J gene may be wrong: the sequence end matches TRBJ2-1 better. Germline loops: CDR1 KGHDR, CDR2 SFDVKD. The length of the CDR3 is 12 residues. CDR3 bases: TGTGCCACCAGTGAAAAAGTCGGTGGGCAGTTCTTC. This sequence encodes CATSEKVGGQFF.

The gene calls are TRBV6-5 and TRBJ2-7; 10 bases agree with TRBD1. CDR1 MNHEY and CDR2 SVGAGI come from the germline V gene. Unmatched junction bases numbered 4, after V lost 2 bases and J lost 3 bases. This CDR3 is built from 15 residues. Written as DNA, the CDR3 is TGTGCCAGCAGTTACATAGGGACAGGGGTCTACGAGCAGTACTTC. Translating it yields CASSYIGTGVYEQYF.

This clonotype was counted a few times. The chain joins TRBV20-1 to TRBJ2-1, with TRBD2 matching over 8 bases. Trimming took 4 bases from V and 7 from J; bases not matched to a gene: 9. CDR3 length: 14 residues. Germline V gene sequence: CDR1 DFQATT, CDR2 SNEGSKA (reference sequence). CDR3 DNA sequence: TGCAGTGCTACGGGAGGGCCCAACCCAAATGAGCAGTTCTTC. Translating it yields CSATGGPNPNEQFF.

There are a few counts of this clonotype. The chain combines TRBV5-1 with TRBJ2-6; weak D call: TRBD2 (5 bases). The CDR3 sequence is 17 residues long. Trimming cost V 0 bases and J 2 bases, with 12 bases left between them. Per germline, CDR1 SGHRS and CDR2 YFSETQ. This chain's CDR3 is CASSLVGFGAGANVLTF. In DNA form, the CDR3 reads TGCGCCAGCAGCTTGGTGGGTTTCGGGGCTGGGGCCAACGTCCTGACTTTC.

The chain joins TRBV18 to TRBJ2-7, with D tentatively TRBD1 (5 bases). CDR3 length: 13 residues. Germline lookup yields CDR1 KGHSH and CDR2 LQKENI. V gave up 2 bases and J gave up 2 bases, with 7 bases separating them. This CDR3 reads CASSPVGAYEQYF. The CDR3 nucleotides read TGTGCCAGCTCACCAGTAGGGGCCTACGAGCAGTACTTC.

This clonotype was picked up one time. The chain combines TRBV20-1 with TRBJ1-5; the D is unclear. Trimming removed 1 base from V and 5 bases from J, with 9 bases in between. The CDR3 covers 13 residues. Germline CDR1 reads DFQATT; CDR2 reads SNEGSKA (reference sequence). The CDR3 coding sequence is TGCAGTGCTAGAGTTCCGCCAGATCAGCCCCAGCATTTT. Translating gives CSARVPPDQPQHF.

The sample holds one count of this clonotype. The junction shows a germline mismatch at one end, possibly a read error. The V gene is TRBV7-2, the J gene TRBJ2-1; D unclear. The CDR3 consists of 15 residues. In germline, CDR1 is SGHTA, CDR2 FQGNSA. The CDR3, as DNA: TGTGCCAGCAGCTTACGTCCCAAGCCCTCCATTGACCCTGTCTTC. It is translated as CASSLRPKPSIDPVF.

The rearrangement links TRBV5-6 to TRBJ2-5, with D perhaps matching TRBD2 (7 bases). The ends were cut back, 1 base at V and 8 bases at J, with 18 bases in the middle. Germline CDR1 and CDR2: SGHDT and YYEEEE. The CDR3 has 15 residues. CDR3 in amino acids: CASSLRGGTSPTQYF. CDR3 DNA sequence: TGTGCCAGCAGCTTGAGGGGGGGAACCTCCCCCACCCAGTACTTC.

The sample holds a few counts of this clonotype. The chain links TRBV5-1 to TRBJ2-2; D gene ambiguous. Looked up from germline, CDR1 is SGHRS and CDR2 is YFSETQ. This CDR3 comprises 15 residues. V lost 5 bases and J 3 bases, leaving 14 bases between the germline ends. CDR3 residues: CASSKIEADTGELFF. CDR3 nucleotide sequence: TGCGCCAGCAGTAAAATCGAGGCGGACACCGGGGAGCTGTTTTTT. Filled out from reference TRBV5-1 and TRBJ2-2, the complete variable domain reads KAGVTQTPRYLIKTRGQQVTLSCSPISGHRSVSWYQQTPGQGLQFLFEYFSETQRNKGNFPGRFSGRQFSNSRSEMNVSTLELGDSALYLCASSKIEADTGELFFGEGSRLTVL.

This clonotype was counted only a few times. This chain connects TRBV20-1 to TRBJ2-1, with 8 bases aligning to TRBD2. V lost 3 bases and J lost 8; bases outside the gene matches: 6. The CDR3 has 13 residues. CDR1 and CDR2 (germline): DFQATT, SNEGSKA (reference sequence). The CDR3 loop reads CSASPGTSDEQFF. The DNA of the CDR3 is TGCAGTGCTAGTCCCGGGACTAGTGATGAGCAGTTCTTC.

This clonotype was recorded at least ten times. This chain uses TRBV12-5 with TRBJ2-5; perhaps TRBD2 as D (5 bases). The V gene lost 2 bases and the J gene lost 5 bases, with 12 bases spanning the gap. Germline lookup yields CDR1 LGHNT and CDR2 FRNRAP. The CDR3 sequence is 14 residues long. The CDR3 bases are TGTGCTAGTGGTTTGTCTAGCCTGGCGGAGACCCAGTACTTC. This translates into CASGLSSLAETQYF.

A remark on this clonotype: One end of the junction does not line up with germline, which may come from a read error. J is TRBJ2-5 and V is TRBV29-1; D gene unclear. Germline CDR1 and CDR2: SQVTM and ANQGSEA. This CDR3 contains 12 residues. The CDR3: CSVRHLQETRYF. The CDR3 coding sequence is TGCAGCGTAAGACACCTTCAAGAGACCCGGTACTTC.

This chain joins TRBV29-1 and TRBJ2-7; a weak D match, TRBD2 (5 bases). Per the germline V gene, CDR1 is SQVTM and CDR2 is ANQGSEA. The germline V and J ends were trimmed by 1 base and 7 bases, with 17 bases remaining between them. The CDR3 is 14 residues long. The chain's CDR3 is CSVEVVGLSGEQYF. The CDR3, as DNA: TGCAGCGTTGAAGTCGTAGGACTGAGTGGGGAGCAGTACTTC.

The CDR3 loop is CASSFVTGGAETQYF. The CDR3 DNA sequence: TGTGCCAGCAGCTTTGTCACAGGGGGCGCGGAGACCCAGTACTTC. The chain is built from TRBV11-2 and TRBJ2-1; 9 bases fit TRBD1. TRBJ2-5 explains the end of the DNA better; the J call may be wrong. Germline V gene data show CDR1 as SGHAT and CDR2 as FQNNGV. This CDR3 is 15 amino acids long.

There are a few counts of this clonotype. The V gene is TRBV6-5, the J gene TRBJ2-5, with D perhaps TRBD2 (5 bases). The V and J ends lost 7 bases and 4 bases respectively, with 13 bases between them. The germline V gene encodes CDR1 MNHEY and CDR2 SVGAGI. This CDR3 is built from 13 residues. The CDR3 protein is CASTTGIAETQYF. The DNA of the CDR3 is TGTGCCAGCACTACCGGGATCGCAGAGACCCAGTACTTC.